These 24 T cell receptor beta chains came from one sample sequenced in a study of identical twins. TCRdb recomputed calls from the 5' RACE reads with MiXCR, one row per CDR3 protein. This table has about 660,000 distinct CDR3 sequences, 8% to 9% appearing once. The sample also formed part of further work on yellow fever vaccine responses in identical twins.

Sequencing input: PBMCs. The source of these receptors is a woman between 18 and 29 years old in good health.

The V and J genes are TRBV2 and TRBJ2-3; 7 nucleotides agree with TRBD2. The V gene end was trimmed by 6 bases and the J gene end by 6 bases; junction bases not matched to a gene: 12. Germline CDR1 SNHLY, CDR2 FYNNEI. The CDR3 extends over 15 amino acids. CDR3 sequence (DNA): TGTGCCAGCAGGGGGGACCTGGGAGGGGCCGATACGCAGTATTTT. This encodes CASRGDLGGADTQYF.

The rearrangement joins TRBV25-1 to TRBJ1-1; TRBD1 matches 7 bases. V shed 8 bases, J shed 1 base, and the junction held 4 bases outside the gene matches. CDR1 is MGHDK, CDR2 SYGVNS, per germline. CDR3 length: 13 residues. For the CDR3, the DNA is TGTGCCAGCCGACAGGGCGCGAACACTGAAGCTTTCTTT. Its protein product is CASRQGANTEAFF.

The V gene is TRBV19, the J gene TRBJ2-2; D is possibly TRBD2 (6 bases). Germline V gene lookup returns CDR1 LNHDA and CDR2 SQIVND (reference sequence). CDR3 size: 10 residues. The CDR3: CAGRSGELFF. The CDR3 region has the DNA TGTGCAGGGAGGAGCGGGGAGCTGTTTTTT.

The chain has TRBV2 and TRBJ2-3, with TRBD2 matching over 11 bases. The CDR3 spans 17 residues. J lost 3 bases, V lost 1 base, and 6 bases had no gene match. Germline CDR1 and CDR2: SNHLY and FYNNEI. In nucleotides, the CDR3 is TGTGCCAGCAGTGAAGGGTACACTAGCGGGGGAACAGATACGCAGTATTTT. This gives the protein CASSEGYTSGGTDTQYF.

The rearrangement links TRBV5-1 to TRBJ2-7; D may be TRBD1 (6 bases). Trimming cost V 4 bases and J 5 bases, with 10 bases left between them. This CDR3 is 12 amino acids long. Germline values: CDR1 SGHRS, CDR2 YFSETQ. This chain's CDR3 is CASSTTGNEQYF. CDR3 coding DNA: TGCGCCAGCAGCACAACAGGGAACGAGCAGTACTTC.

The chain couples TRBV12-3 or TRBV12-4 to TRBJ1-5, with 8 positions matching TRBD1. The CDR3 loop spans 15 amino acids. V dropped 5 bases and J dropped 2; count of bases not matched to a gene: 5. DNA for the CDR3: TGTGCCAGCAGTACCCAGACAGGGGGCAATCAGCCCCAGCATTTT. Amino acids: CASSTQTGGNQPQHF.

This chain connects TRBV13 to TRBJ2-5, with D unclear. There are 13 residues in the CDR3. Germline V lookup: CDR1 PRHDT, CDR2 FYEKMQ (reference sequence). With 2 bases removed from V and 4 bases from J, the gap between germline ends came to 8 bases. This CDR3 is CASSLSRLETQYF. In DNA, the CDR3 is TGTGCCAGCAGCTTATCTCGGCTAGAGACCCAGTACTTC.

This clonotype appeared a few times. This chain's CDR3 is CASSPRVATNEKLFF. The CDR3 DNA sequence: TGTGCCAGCTCACCACGGGTTGCAACTAATGAAAAACTGTTTTTT. V is TRBV18 and J is TRBJ1-4; no clear D. V was shortened by 1 base and J by 0 bases, with 6 bases between the two germline ends. Germline loops: CDR1 KGHSH, CDR2 LQKENI. This CDR3 comprises 15 residues.

The chain employs TRBV20-1 and TRBJ2-1; no reliable D call. Germline V CDR1 and CDR2: DFQATT, SNEGSKA (reference sequence). This CDR3 has 14 amino acids. Trimming shortened V by 0 bases and J by 10 bases, and 16 bases separated the two germline ends. The CDR3 loop is CSARDQDRVREQFF. The DNA for the CDR3 is TGCAGTGCTAGAGATCAGGATAGGGTGAGAGAGCAGTTCTTC.

The table lists this clonotype with a few counts. The rearrangement uses TRBV12-3 or TRBV12-4 and TRBJ2-3; TRBD2 aligns across 11 bases. V shed 7 bases, J shed 0 bases, and the junction held 6 bases outside the gene matches. CDR3 length: 16 amino acids. CDR3 DNA sequence: TGTGCCAGCACTCCGGGACTAGCGGCTAGCACAGATACGCAGTATTTT. It codes for CASTPGLAASTDTQYF.

The rearrangement links TRBV18 to TRBJ1-1; the D is unclear. With 2 bases removed from V and 1 base from J, the gap between germline ends came to 14 bases. The CDR3 extends over 16 amino acids. Germline V gene lookup returns CDR1 KGHSH and CDR2 LQKENI. CDR3 amino acids: CASSPGFPGGNTEAFF. In DNA form, the CDR3 reads TGTGCCAGCTCACCAGGGTTTCCGGGAGGGAACACTGAAGCTTTCTTT.

This clonotype was picked up a small number of times. The chain recombines TRBV27 with TRBJ2-1, with 9 bases lining up with TRBD1. Germline V gives CDR1 MNHEY, CDR2 SMNVEV (reference sequence). V lost 4 bases, J lost 1 base, and 17 bases stayed unmatched. The CDR3 is 20 amino acids. The CDR3 region is CASSSTGGAAHSVSYNEQFF. In nucleotides, the CDR3 is TGTGCCAGCAGTTCTACAGGGGGCGCAGCCCACTCAGTGTCCTACAATGAGCAGTTCTTC.

This clonotype was observed at least ten times. The V gene is TRBV29-1, the J gene TRBJ2-2; possible D gene TRBD2, 6 bases. V lost 6 bases and J lost 1, with 9 bases in between. Germline V gene sequence: CDR1 SQVTM, CDR2 ANQGSEA. The CDR3 has 13 amino acids. DNA for the CDR3: TGCAGCGTGCGTAGCGGGAACACCGGGGAGCTGTTTTTT. This translates into CSVRSGNTGELFF.

V is TRBV18 and J is TRBJ2-2; the match to TRBD1 covers 7 bases. Germline V gene lookup returns CDR1 KGHSH and CDR2 LQKENI. The CDR3 contains 15 residues. The trim removed 1 base at V and 5 bases at J, leaving 4 bases unmatched. The CDR3 DNA sequence: TGTGCCAGCTCACCACAGCAGGGGGATACCGGGGAGCTGTTTTTT. Residues: CASSPQQGDTGELFF.

This clonotype was counted many times. The chain recombines TRBV29-1 with TRBJ2-4; tentatively, D is TRBD2 (5 bases). The length of the CDR3 is 14 residues. Germline V CDR1 and CDR2: SQVTM, ANQGSEA. Trimming removed 3 bases at V and 2 bases at J, with 11 bases between. CDR3: CSVEVQRSKNIQYF. CDR3 DNA sequence: TGCAGCGTTGAGGTCCAGCGGTCCAAAAACATTCAGTACTTC.

The sample holds many counts of this clonotype. V gene TRBV12-3 or TRBV12-4 combines with J gene TRBJ2-3; 8 nucleotides align to TRBD1. Unmatched junction bases numbered 4, after V lost 4 bases and J lost 1 base. This CDR3 spans 15 amino acids. The CDR3 reads CASSSQTGGTDTQYF. CDR3 bases: TGTGCCAGCAGTTCTCAGACAGGGGGCACAGATACGCAGTATTTT.

CDR3 in amino acids: CASSLGLDLFF. Here the CDR3 DNA reads TGTGCCAGCAGTTTAGGACTAGATTTGTTCTTC. This chain links TRBV27 with TRBJ2-1, with 7 nucleotides matching TRBD2. J lost 15 bases, V lost 2 bases, and 4 bases had no gene match. The CDR3 consists of 11 residues. Germline CDR1 is MNHEY and CDR2 is SMNVEV (reference sequence).

The genes are TRBV7-9 and TRBJ2-3, with D perhaps matching TRBD1 (5 bases). With 2 bases removed from V and 0 bases from J, the gap between germline ends came to 12 bases. This CDR3 region has 16 residues. Germline V CDR1 and CDR2: SEHNR, FQNEAQ (reference sequence). CDR3 residues: CASSLYPTVSTDTQYF. CDR3 sequence (DNA): TGTGCCAGCAGCTTATACCCGACAGTGAGCACAGATACGCAGTATTTT.

A few counts support this clonotype. The chain uses TRBV7-3 and TRBJ2-1; D gene uncertain. The germline V gene encodes CDR1 SGHTA and CDR2 FQGTGA. Trimming cost V 3 bases and J 6 bases, with 9 bases left between them. The CDR3 runs to 13 residues. The CDR3 DNA reads as TGTGCCAGCAGCTTGTTAGTCCGCAATGAGCAGTTCTTC. As protein: CASSLLVRNEQFF.

There are many counts of this clonotype. The chain is built from TRBV29-1 and TRBJ2-2; 15 bases agree with TRBD2. The germline V gene encodes CDR1 SQVTM and CDR2 ANQGSEA. The CDR3 is 17 amino acids. Trimming cost V 4 bases and J 2 bases; bases outside gene matches: 5. CDR3 sequence: CSVVWGLAGGNTGELFF. DNA of the CDR3: TGCAGCGTTGTATGGGGACTAGCGGGGGGAAACACCGGGGAGCTGTTTTTT.

This clonotype has just a few counts. The gene calls are TRBV20-1 and TRBJ2-2; D perhaps matches TRBD1 (6 bases). Trimming took 3 bases from V and 5 from J, leaving 7 bases between them. The CDR3 has 12 amino acids. Germline V gene lookup returns CDR1 DFQATT and CDR2 SNEGSKA (reference sequence). The DNA of the CDR3 is TGCAGTGCTAGTGACAGGACCGGGGAGCTGTTTTTT. Translation gives CSASDRTGELFF.

The rearrangement uses TRBV9 and TRBJ2-1, with 8 bases identical to TRBD2. The CDR3 contains 14 residues. After removal of 7 bases from V and 4 bases from J, the junction contained 7 bases not matched to a gene. CDR1 is SGDLS, CDR2 YYNGEE, per germline. The CDR3 sequence is CASGGGGTYNEQFF. The DNA of the CDR3 is TGTGCCAGCGGCGGCGGGGGGACATACAATGAGCAGTTCTTC.

V usage is TRBV28 and J usage is TRBJ2-5; TRBD1 agrees at 9 bases. Germline V gene lookup returns CDR1 MDHEN and CDR2 SYDVKM. The V and J ends lost 5 bases and 2 bases, in that order; junction bases with no gene match: 9. The CDR3 is 16 residues long. CDR3 loop: CASSAGTGTKQETQYF. As DNA, the CDR3 is TGTGCCAGCAGTGCCGGGACAGGGACGAAACAAGAGACCCAGTACTTC.

V is TRBV7-2 and J is TRBJ2-1; 7 nucleotides agree with TRBD2. J lost 4 bases, V lost 6 bases, and 6 bases had no gene match. From germline, CDR1 is SGHTA and CDR2 FQGNSA. CDR3 length: 14 amino acids. Written as DNA, the CDR3 is TGTGCCAGCAGGACTAGCCGAATATACAATGAGCAGTTCTTC. Translated, it gives CASRTSRIYNEQFF.